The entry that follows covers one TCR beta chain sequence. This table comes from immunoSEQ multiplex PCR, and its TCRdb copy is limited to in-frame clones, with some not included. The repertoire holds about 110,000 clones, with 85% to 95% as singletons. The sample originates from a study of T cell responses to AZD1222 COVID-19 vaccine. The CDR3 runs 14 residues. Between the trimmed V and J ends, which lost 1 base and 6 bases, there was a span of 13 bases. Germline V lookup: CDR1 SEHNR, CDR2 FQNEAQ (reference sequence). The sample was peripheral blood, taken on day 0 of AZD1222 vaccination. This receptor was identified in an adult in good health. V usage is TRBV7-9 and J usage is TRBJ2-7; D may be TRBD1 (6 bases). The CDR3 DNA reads TGTGCCAGCAGCTTAGATACAGGGTTAGGCGAGCAGTACTTC. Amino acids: CASSLDTGLGEQYF.